These T cell receptor beta chains were read from a single sample in a study of blood T cell repertoires in COVID-19. Clones were read by immunoSEQ multiplex PCR, and TCRdb kept only the in-frame ones, dropping some. The sample contains 85,000 to 120,000 clones, around nine tenths of which appear only once. Sequencing was performed on peripheral blood. These receptors originate from a man over 45 with active or convalescent COVID-19. CDR3s include the opening cysteine and the closing phenylalanine or tryptophan. The D gene is left open where the match is weak. Rows give clone size only sometimes, using once, few, many, or a class for an expanded clone.

D gene	clone size	V gene	J gene	CDR3 protein	CDR3 DNA
TRBD1	-	TRBV5-6	TRBJ1-2	CASSTDRVYGYTF	TGTGCCAGCAGCACAGACAGGGTCTATGGCTACACCTTC
-	-	TRBV19	TRBJ1-3	CASSVTQGTGNTIYF	TGTGCCAGTAGTGTAACTCAGGGGACTGGAAACACCATATATTTT
-	-	TRBV13	TRBJ2-1	CASSSGQSPYNEQFF	TGTGCCAGCAGCTCCGGACAGTCCCCCTACAATGAGCAGTTCTTC
-	-	TRBV19	TRBJ2-4	CASRGAGEAKNIQYF	TGTGCCAGTCGGGGGGCGGGGGAAGCCAAAAACATTCAGTACTTC
TRBD1	-	TRBV18	TRBJ1-1	CASSPGTGLTEAFF	TGTGCCAGCTCCCCCGGGACAGGGCTCACTGAAGCTTTCTTT
TRBD1	-	TRBV24-1	TRBJ1-1	CATSDLPPDPGGSEAFF	TGTGCCACCAGTGATTTGCCCCCCGATCCAGGGGGTTCTGAAGCTTTCTTT
TRBD1	once	TRBV24-1	TRBJ2-1	CATSDPRTGRRGLGSYNEQFF	TGTGCCACCAGTGATCCTCGGACAGGGAGGCGGGGCTTGGGCTCCTACAATGAGCAGTTCTTC
TRBD1	-	TRBV3-1/TRBV3-2	TRBJ2-3	CASSQDRGQGTDTQYF	TGTGCCAGCAGCCAAGATCGAGGACAGGGGACAGATACGCAGTATTTT
-	-	TRBV5-6	TRBJ1-6	CASSSTPGAANSPLHF	TGTGCCAGCAGTTCTACTCCTGGGGCAGCGAATTCACCCCTCCACTTT
-	-	TRBV3-1/TRBV3-2	TRBJ1-5	CASSQAPRGGDNQPQHF	TGTGCCAGCAGCCAAGCACCCAGGGGAGGGGACAATCAGCCCCAGCATTTT
TRBD1	-	TRBV27	TRBJ1-4	CASSTGQGNEKLFF	TGTGCCAGCAGTACGGGACAGGGGAACGAAAAACTGTTTTTT
-	-	TRBV29-1	TRBJ2-7	CSGIDRDRYEQYF	TGCAGCGGGATCGACAGAGATCGCTACGAGCAGTACTTC
-	-	TRBV2	TRBJ1-2	CASSVDRSSNYGYTF	TGTGCCAGCAGTGTCGACAGGAGCTCTAACTATGGCTACACCTTC
-	-	TRBV25-1	TRBJ2-2	CASSEGSHTGELFF	TGTGCCAGCAGTGAGGGCTCTCACACCGGGGAGCTGTTTTTT
-	-	TRBV3-1/TRBV3-2	TRBJ1-6	CASSLNRVPPLHF	TGTGCCAGCAGCCTAAACAGGGTTCCACCCCTCCACTTT
-	-	TRBV5-8	TRBJ2-1	CASSWQQFF	TGTGCCAGCAGCTGGCAGCAGTTCTTC
TRBD1	-	TRBV5-1	TRBJ2-5	CASSFGDRDQETQYF	TGCGCCAGCAGCTTTGGGGACAGGGACCAAGAGACCCAGTACTTC
-	-	TRBV6-5	TRBJ2-3	CASSYGAYSTDTQYF	TGTGCCAGCAGTTACGGAGCCTATAGCACAGATACGCAGTATTTT
-	-	TRBV15	TRBJ2-7	CATSPRGVTYEQYF	TGTGCCACCAGCCCCCGGGGAGTAACCTACGAGCAGTACTTC
TRBD2	-	TRBV30	TRBJ2-7	CAWSVEVGRGEQYF	TGTGCCTGGAGTGTAGAGGTCGGGCGGGGGGAGCAGTACTTC
TRBD1	-	TRBV5-4	TRBJ2-1	CASSSGTGSYNEQFF	TGTGCCAGCAGTTCCGGGACAGGGAGTTACAATGAGCAGTTCTTC
TRBD2	-	TRBV28	TRBJ2-5	CASRGVTGGQETQYF	TGTGCCAGCAGGGGCGTAACGGGGGGGCAAGAGACCCAGTACTTC
TRBD2	-	TRBV3-1/TRBV3-2	TRBJ2-5	CASSPTSGGRETQYF	TGTGCCAGCAGCCCGACTAGCGGGGGGCGGGAGACCCAGTACTTC
-	-	TRBV7-2	TRBJ2-5	CASSLMSGKETQYF	TGTGCCAGCAGCTTAATGTCGGGGAAAGAGACCCAGTACTTC
-	-	TRBV30	TRBJ1-4	CAWKRDLEKLFF	TGTGCCTGGAAGAGGGATTTGGAAAAACTGTTTTTT
TRBD1	-	TRBV10-3	TRBJ1-6	CAIRGQGNSPLHF	TGTGCCATCAGGGGACAGGGTAATTCACCCCTCCACTTT
TRBD1	-	TRBV6-5	TRBJ1-6	CASRAQTGGDSPLHF	TGTGCCAGCAGGGCCCAAACAGGGGGGGATTCACCCCTCCACTTT
TRBD2	-	TRBV19	TRBJ2-5	CASSIVGGQETQYF	TGTGCCAGTAGTATAGTGGGAGGGCAAGAGACCCAGTACTTC
-	-	TRBV28	TRBJ1-6	CASTQGGADENYNSPLHF	TGTGCCAGCACTCAGGGTGGGGCAGATGAGAACTATAATTCACCCCTCCACTTT
TRBD1	-	TRBV2	TRBJ1-3	CASSRQGASGNTIYF	TGTGCCAGCAGCCGACAGGGGGCTTCTGGAAACACCATATATTTT
TRBD1	-	TRBV11-3	TRBJ2-3	CASSARTGGADTQYF	TGTGCCAGCAGCGCCCGGACAGGGGGCGCGGATACGCAGTATTTT
TRBD1	-	TRBV6-2/TRBV6-3	TRBJ1-5	CASSTGTGGLSNQPQHF	TGTGCCAGCAGTACCGGGACAGGGGGCCTTAGCAATCAGCCCCAGCATTTT